Shown below are 30 T cell receptor beta chains from a single sample sequenced in a study of regulatory T cells in long-lasting Graves disease (dated by TCRdb to the early 2020s). The library was built by means of multiplex PCR. TCRdb lists the instrument as Illumina HiSeq 4000. iRepertoire HTBI primers and Arm-PCR amplification of CDR3 regions were used to construct TCR beta libraries. The raw public data were reprocessed by TCRdb itself: fastp quality trimming at Q25, MiXCR clonotype calling, in-frame beta chains only. Each entry merges the rows of one CDR3 protein and shows their most common DNA and genes. The sample table holds roughly 400,000 distinct CDR3 sequences, of which 15% were seen once. Clones ranked in the top ten supply about 7.6% of the sample. Reading the label with the study, this specimen's time point is: newly diagnosed GD, antithyroid drugs for less than 3 months. For both TCR sequencing and RNA sequencing, RNA was extracted from PBMCs in TRIzol.

In addition, the sample was reused for a study of T cells in Graves' hyperthyroidism and ophthalmopathy.

Sample: peripheral blood mononuclear cells (PBMCs), taken at new diagnosis, from a patient treated with antithyroid drugs. Receptors originate from a woman aged 40 to 50 with Graves disease. Donor details come from another sample of the same person, matched by shared clones.

This clonotype showed up just a few times. This chain uses TRBV20-1 with TRBJ2-6; D gene unclear. The CDR3 is 12 amino acids. The V end was cut by 6 bases, the J end by 4 bases, with 7 bases between. The V gene's germline CDR1 is DFQATT and CDR2 SNEGSKA (reference sequence). The CDR3 DNA sequence: TGCAGTGCAGGATCCGGGGCCAACGTCCTGACTTTC. It yields the protein CSAGSGANVLTF.

In this sample, this clonotype turned up many times. The V gene is TRBV12-5, the J gene TRBJ1-1, with a weak D call TRBD1 (6 bases). CDR1 and CDR2 (germline): LGHNT, FRNRAP. CDR3 length equals 18 residues. With 6 bases removed from V and 1 base from J, the gap between germline ends came to 24 bases. CDR3 protein: CASGNVLKQGTGNTEAFF. The CDR3 DNA sequence: TGTGCTAGTGGAAACGTTCTCAAACAGGGAACTGGGAACACTGAAGCTTTCTTT. The variable domain in full, with the rest retrieved from reference TRBV12-5 and TRBJ1-1, is DARVTQTPRHKVTEMGQEVTMRCQPILGHNTVFWYRQTMMQGLELLAYFRNRAPLDDSGMPKDRFSAEMPDATLATLKIQPSEPRDSAVYFCASGNVLKQGTGNTEAFFGQGTRLTVV.

This clonotype was seen more than once but under ten times. The V call is TRBV6-1, the J call TRBJ2-1, with 9 bases matching TRBD2. V dropped 6 bases and J dropped 10; count of bases not matched to a gene: 19. This CDR3 has 17 residues. Germline values: CDR1 MNHNS, CDR2 SASEGT. CDR3 nucleotides: TGTGCCAGCAGCCGCCCCTTAGCGGGAGCTTTCTATGGGGAGCAGTTCTTC. This sequence encodes CASSRPLAGAFYGEQFF.

The genes are TRBV6-1 and TRBJ1-3, with D hard to call. This CDR3 has 12 amino acids. Germline V gene data show CDR1 as MNHNS and CDR2 as SASEGT. Between the trimmed V and J ends, which lost 3 bases and 7 bases, there was a span of 7 bases. CDR3 DNA sequence: TGTGCCAGCAGTGACGAGGTCAACACCATATATTTT. Its protein product is CASSDEVNTIYF.

This clonotype was counted at least ten times. The V and J genes are TRBV5-1 and TRBJ2-1; D gene uncertain. The CDR3 runs 14 residues. CDR1 SGHRS and CDR2 YFSETQ come from the germline V gene. Deletions cut 0 bases from V and 3 bases from J, with 7 bases between. The CDR3 DNA is TGCGCCAGCAGCTTGGGGCAGGACTACAATGAGCAGTTCTTC. It codes for CASSLGQDYNEQFF.

The rearrangement joins TRBV7-9 to TRBJ2-2, with 7 bases matching TRBD2. The CDR3 runs 15 residues. Germline loops: CDR1 SEHNR, CDR2 FQNEAQ (reference sequence). J was trimmed by 4 bases and V by 5 bases; bases with no gene match: 7. The CDR3 loop reads CASSASSGGTGELFF. The CDR3 DNA follows: TGTGCCAGCAGCGCGTCTAGCGGAGGCACCGGGGAGCTGTTTTTT.

The rearrangement uses TRBV7-9 and TRBJ2-1, with 10 bases fitting TRBD2. This CDR3 is built from 16 residues. The germline gives CDR1 SEHNR, CDR2 FQNEAQ (reference sequence). Trimming removed 0 bases from V and 4 bases from J; junction bases left unmatched: 3. The CDR3 loop reads CASSLATAGGYNEQFF. The CDR3 DNA is TGTGCCAGCAGCTTAGCTACAGCGGGAGGGTACAATGAGCAGTTCTTC.

Worth noting for this clonotype: A much larger clone lies a single base off, so this may be a read error. V gene TRBV20-1 combines with J gene TRBJ1-4; perhaps TRBD1 as D (6 bases). The germline V and J ends were trimmed by 0 bases and 3 bases, with 14 bases remaining between them. Looked up from germline, CDR1 is DFQATT and CDR2 is SNEGSKA (reference sequence). CDR3 size: 16 residues. The CDR3 bases are TGCAGTGCTAGAGAGGGGACAACCGCAGCTAATGAAAAACTGTTTTTT. Its translation is CSAREGTTAANEKLFF.

This clonotype was counted between two and nine times. The rearrangement uses TRBV4-1 and TRBJ2-7; 11 nucleotides line up with TRBD2. The trim removed 0 bases at V and 4 bases at J, leaving 11 bases unmatched. The CDR3 consists of 18 residues. CDR1 and CDR2 (germline): MGHRA, YSYEKL. The CDR3 sequence: CASSQDLGLAGGSYEQYF. The CDR3 nucleotides are TGCGCCAGCAGCCAAGATCTGGGGCTAGCGGGAGGTAGTTACGAGCAGTACTTC.

This clonotype has a count of ten or more. V is TRBV12-3 or TRBV12-4 and J is TRBJ2-4, with 11 positions matching TRBD2. The CDR3 contains 16 residues. Losses at the gene ends were 6 bases for V and 4 bases for J; bases not matched to a gene: 8. In DNA, the CDR3 is TGTGCCAGCAGCCGCCTACTAGCGGGAGAGAAAAACATTCAGTACTTC. It specifies CASSRLLAGEKNIQYF.

This chain connects TRBV12-3 or TRBV12-4 to TRBJ2-3, with a weak D call TRBD2 (7 bases). This CDR3 region has 14 residues. V was cut by 3 bases and J by 6 bases, with 13 bases left in between. CDR3 nucleotides: TGTGCCAGCAGTTTCAGAAGGGGGGGGGATACGCAGTATTTT. Protein sequence: CASSFRRGGDTQYF.

This clonotype has just a few counts. This chain connects TRBV4-3 to TRBJ2-3, with TRBD1 matching over 7 bases. The germline CDR1 and CDR2 sequences are LGHNA and YSLEER. The CDR3 spans 18 residues. V trimming: 0 bases; J trimming: 2 bases; junction bases outside the gene matches: 11. The CDR3 DNA reads TGCGCCAGCAGCCAAGACCCAATACCGGGACAGACCACAGATACGCAGTATTTT. It specifies CASSQDPIPGQTTDTQYF.

This clonotype was detected ten times or more. The chain joins TRBV6-1 to TRBJ2-7; D is unclear. Germline V gene data show CDR1 as MNHNS and CDR2 as SASEGT. The ends were cut back, 6 bases at V and 0 bases at J, with 12 bases in the middle. CDR3 length equals 14 residues. The CDR3 DNA follows: TGTGCCAGCAGCGGTCGGACGCCCTCCTACGAGCAGTACTTC. As protein: CASSGRTPSYEQYF.

This clonotype was found a few times. The V gene is TRBV29-1, the J gene TRBJ2-1; tentatively, D is TRBD2 (6 bases). Looked up from germline, CDR1 is SQVTM and CDR2 is ANQGSEA. V was clipped by 2 bases and J by 4 bases, with 15 bases between them. The CDR3 consists of 15 residues. The DNA for the CDR3 is TGCAGCGTTGAATACGGGAGTAGGGCGTACAATGAGCAGTTCTTC. Translation gives CSVEYGSRAYNEQFF.

This clonotype showed up just a few times. This chain joins TRBV7-2 and TRBJ2-7; 9 bases line up with TRBD2. Germline CDR1 is SGHTA and CDR2 is FQGNSA. J was trimmed by 4 bases and V by 5 bases; bases with no gene match: 12. The CDR3 covers 16 residues. The CDR3 DNA reads as TGTGCCAGCAGCCCGGGGGGGGCGGGAGGGATTTACGAGCAGTACTTC. This codes for CASSPGGAGGIYEQYF.

This clonotype was recorded at least ten times. The chain couples TRBV30 to TRBJ1-1, with D tentatively TRBD1 (5 bases). CDR1 is GTSNPN and CDR2 is SVGIG in the germline V gene (reference sequence). The CDR3 length is 13 residues. V was pared by 2 bases and J by 9 bases, with 16 bases between. The CDR3 DNA reads TGTGCCTGGAGTTTAGCAGATCAGGGAAAAGCTTTCTTT. Residues: CAWSLADQGKAFF.

This clonotype has a count of ten or more. This chain joins TRBV11-2 and TRBJ2-7, with D perhaps matching TRBD1 or TRBD2 (6 bases each). CDR1 is SGHAT and CDR2 is FQNNGV in the germline V gene. This CDR3 is built from 12 residues. V lost 5 bases, J lost 5 bases, and 10 bases lay in between. The chain's CDR3 is CASSVRGDEQYF. In nucleotides, the CDR3 is TGTGCCAGCAGCGTTAGGGGGGACGAGCAGTACTTC. The full variable domain, rest sourced from reference TRBV11-2 and TRBJ2-7, is EAGVAQSPRYKIIEKRQSVAFWCNPISGHATLYWYQQILGQGPKLLIQFQNNGVVDDSQLPKDRFSAERLKGVDSTLKIQPAKLEDSAVYLCASSVRGDEQYFGPGTRLTVT.

This clonotype appeared many times. The chain employs TRBV9 and TRBJ2-5; D gene uncertain. Between the trimmed V and J ends, which lost 0 bases and 0 bases, there was a span of 6 bases. This CDR3 contains 14 residues. Per the germline V gene, CDR1 is SGDLS and CDR2 is YYNGEE. CDR3 protein: CASSVEQYQETQYF. CDR3 nucleotide sequence: TGTGCCAGCAGCGTAGAACAGTACCAAGAGACCCAGTACTTC. The entire variable domain, with the rest obtained from reference TRBV9 and TRBJ2-5, is as follows: DSGVTQTPKHLITATGQRVTLRCSPRSGDLSVYWYQQSLDQGLQFLIQYYNGEERAKGNILERFSAQQFPDLHSELNLSSLELGDSALYFCASSVEQYQETQYFGPGTRLLVL.

This clonotype showed up many times. The V gene is TRBV14, the J gene TRBJ2-3; TRBD1 matches 8 bases. This CDR3 is 16 amino acids long. With V trimmed by 0 bases and J by 3 bases, 5 bases remained unmatched. CDR1 and CDR2 from the germline V gene are SGHDN and FVKESK. CDR3 sequence: CASSQEDRVSTDTQYF. The CDR3 nucleotides read TGTGCCAGCAGCCAAGAGGACAGGGTTAGTACAGATACGCAGTATTTT.

This clonotype was found many times. The CDR3 nucleotides are TGCAGCACCACCGGGGGCAGGAGTAGGGGCAATGAGCAGTTCTTC. Its translation is CSTTGGRSRGNEQFF. V and J are TRBV29-1 and TRBJ2-1; D is perhaps TRBD1 or TRBD2 (6 bases each). CDR1 SQVTM and CDR2 ANQGSEA come from the germline V gene. This CDR3 comprises 15 residues. V shed 8 bases and J shed 6 bases, with 23 bases lying between them.

In its sample, this clonotype was seen many times. This chain links TRBV11-3 with TRBJ2-2, with D possibly TRBD2 on 5 matching bases. Germline V lookup: CDR1 SGHNT, CDR2 YENEEA. This CDR3 is 13 amino acids long. V gave up 1 base and J gave up 11 bases, with 11 bases separating them. The chain's CDR3 is CASSLGIPSELFF. CDR3 DNA sequence: TGTGCCAGCAGCTTAGGTATTCCTAGCGAGCTGTTTTTT.

This clonotype appeared a few times. The chain's CDR3 is CSAGDSILETQYF. In DNA, the CDR3 is TGCAGTGCTGGGGACTCCATCCTGGAGACCCAGTACTTC. This rearrangement joins TRBV20-1 to TRBJ2-5; D is perhaps TRBD2 (6 bases). The V gene lost 5 bases and the J gene lost 5 bases, with 15 bases spanning the gap. The CDR3 extends over 13 amino acids. Germline lookup yields CDR1 DFQATT and CDR2 SNEGSKA (reference sequence).

This clonotype has more than one count but fewer than ten. This chain joins TRBV15 and TRBJ2-1, with 11 positions matching TRBD2. J lost 6 bases, V lost 3 bases, and 7 bases had no gene match. The CDR3 spans 16 residues. The germline V gene has CDR1 LNHNV and CDR2 YYDKDF (reference sequence). The CDR3 DNA is TGTGCCACCAGCAGCAAAAGACTAGCGGGGACCAATGAGCAGTTCTTC. Protein product: CATSSKRLAGTNEQFF.

This clonotype came up a few times. This chain uses TRBV28 with TRBJ2-2; D not resolved. The CDR3 totals 16 residues. Germline-derived CDR1 and CDR2 are MDHEN and SYDVKM. The V gene lost 1 base and the J gene lost 3 bases, with 12 bases spanning the gap. The chain's CDR3 is CASSLYSQPDTGELFF. CDR3 sequence (DNA): TGTGCCAGCAGTTTATACAGCCAGCCCGACACCGGGGAGCTGTTTTTT.

The V gene is TRBV27, the J gene TRBJ2-7; D ambiguous. The CDR3 covers 11 residues. Per germline, CDR1 MNHEY and CDR2 SMNVEV (reference sequence). Trimming took off 6 bases at V and 6 bases at J, with 9 bases between the two ends. The CDR3 sequence is CASRAWGEQYF. CDR3 sequence (DNA): TGTGCCAGCAGGGCCTGGGGCGAGCAGTACTTC.

This clonotype was observed a few times. The rearrangement links TRBV20-1 to TRBJ1-5; D remains unclear. The CDR3 runs 13 residues. V lost 3 bases to trimming and J lost 0 bases, with 6 bases between them. CDR1 and CDR2 (germline): DFQATT, SNEGSKA (reference sequence). As DNA, the CDR3 is TGCAGTGCTAGCTCCGATAGCAATCAGCCCCAGCATTTT. It is translated as CSASSDSNQPQHF.

The sample holds many counts of this clonotype. The chain has TRBV10-3 and TRBJ2-4; tentative D call: TRBD2 (5 bases). The CDR3 is 17 amino acids. Deletions cut 2 bases from V and 2 bases from J, with 16 bases between. CDR1 and CDR2 (germline): ENHRY, SYGVKD. The CDR3 region has the DNA TGTGCCATCAGTGAGATCGAGGGATGGGGAACCAAAAACATTCAGTACTTC. Its protein is CAISEIEGWGTKNIQYF.

V gene TRBV11-3 combines with J gene TRBJ2-1; perhaps TRBD1 as D (5 bases). Trimming pared 5 bases from V and 5 bases from J, leaving 22 bases between. This CDR3 spans 17 amino acids. The V gene's germline CDR1 is SGHNT and CDR2 YENEEA. This chain's CDR3 is CASSGLITKGIDNEQFF. The CDR3 DNA sequence: TGTGCCAGCAGCGGCCTCATCACTAAGGGGATCGACAATGAGCAGTTCTTC.

Worth noting for this clonotype: This may come from a read error, since a much larger clone is one base off. This chain links TRBV7-9 with TRBJ2-1; 8 nucleotides agree with TRBD1. Germline lookup yields CDR1 SEHNR and CDR2 FQNEAQ (reference sequence). This CDR3 region has 13 residues. V was pared by 3 bases and J by 9 bases, with 4 bases of the junction left unmatched. CDR3 bases: TGTGCCAGCAGCTTGACAGGGGTCGGTGAGCAGTTCTTC. Protein sequence: CASSLTGVGEQFF. Based on the CDR3 plus reference TRBV7-9 and TRBJ2-1, the full variable domain is DTGVSQNPRHKITKRGQNVTFRCDPISEHNRLYWYRQTLGQGPEFLTYFQNEAQLEKSRLLSDRFSAERPKGSFSTLEIQRTEQGDSAMYLCASSLTGVGEQFFGPGTRLTVL.

Details on this clonotype: Possible read error: a much larger clone is one base away. The V and J genes are TRBV2 and TRBJ2-3; D is unclear. The J call may be in error: the DNA end matches TRBJ1-5 better. This CDR3 region has 16 residues. Germline-derived CDR1 and CDR2 are SNHLY and FYNNEI. The CDR3 DNA follows: TGTGCCAGCAGTTTTTTCGGGAGCCCAGATACAGATACGCAGCATTTT. Residues: CASSFFGSPDTDTQHF.